The text below deals with one TCR beta chain. These data are taken from a study of regulatory T cells in long-lasting Graves disease. Whole-study context: Under 3 months of antithyroid drugs had been taken by newly diagnosed Graves' patients.

Time point here: newly diagnosed GD, antithyroid drugs for less than 3 months. With RNA extracted from PBMCs as input, the TCR library was made. A roughly 8.1-milliliter sample of peripheral blood was drawn into EDTA tubes. For TCR beta, libraries came from iRepertoire HTBI primers and Arm-PCR of CDR3 regions. TCRdb called the multiplex PCR reads again in MiXCR, with one record for every CDR3 protein. The profile shows around 450,000 distinct CDR3 sequences, about 16% of them singletons. The CDR3 runs 13 residues. The germline CDR1 and CDR2 sequences are SQVTM and ANQGSEA. The junction had 7 bases not matched to a gene; V was cut back by 6 bases and J by 8 bases. The sample was also linked to a second study, of T cells in Graves' hyperthyroidism and ophthalmopathy. That work states: In the first-round RT-PCR of the TCR CDR3, the HTBI primer set was used. Ophthalmopathy got predicted by the model a median roughly 6.1 months before its onset.

The chain is built from TRBV29-1 and TRBJ1-2; 12 positions agree with TRBD1. This TCR was recovered from a man in his forties or fifties with Graves disease. Sample: peripheral blood mononuclear cells (PBMCs), taken at new diagnosis, from a patient treated with antithyroid drugs. The CDR3 nucleotides read TGCAGCGTGGTGGGACAGGGGGCATGGGGCTACACCTTC. It specifies CSVVGQGAWGYTF. The full variable domain, rest sourced from reference TRBV29-1 and TRBJ1-2, is SAVISQKPSRDICQRGTSLTIQCQVDSQVTMMFWYRQQPGQSLTLIATANQGSEATYESGFVIDKFPISRPNLTFSTLTVSNMSPEDSSIYLCSVVGQGAWGYTFGSGTRLTVV.